Each of the 21 T cell receptor beta chains below was sequenced from the same sample in a study of T cells after yellow fever vaccination (dated by TCRdb to between 2017 and 2020). The library was prepared using 5' RACE. TCRdb lists the instrument as Illumina NovaSeq 6000. The public reads were run again by TCRdb, first through fastp at Q25 and then through MiXCR, and only productive beta chains were kept. Rows with one shared CDR3 protein collapse into an entry with the most common genes and DNA. This sample comprises nearly 300,000 distinct CDR3 sequences, 8.7% of them detected only once. Approximately 3.5% of the sample goes to the ten largest clones. The sample's treatment or condition label is to be understood as: live attenuated yellow fever vaccine strain. This material consisted of CD4+ T cells sorted from PBMCs, taken 5 days after the yellow fever booster vaccination. The receptors here all came from a man younger than 30 who received the YFV17D yellow fever vaccine.

The genes are TRBV5-1 and TRBJ2-2, with D perhaps given as TRBD1 or TRBD2 (5 bases each). The CDR3 runs to 15 residues. Germline V CDR1 and CDR2: SGHRS, YFSETQ. Trimming shortened V by 1 base and J by 0 bases, and 7 bases separated the two germline ends. In DNA form, the CDR3 reads TGCGCCAGCAGCTTGAGGGGACCGAACACCGGGGAGCTGTTTTTT. Its translation is CASSLRGPNTGELFF.

The chain joins TRBV20-1 to TRBJ2-1; TRBD2 aligns across 8 bases. Germline-derived CDR1 and CDR2 are DFQATT and SNEGSKA (reference sequence). Trimming took 6 bases from V and 7 from J; bases not matched to a gene: 5. The CDR3 sequence is 12 residues long. The CDR3 protein is CSARAGANEQFF. Here the CDR3 DNA reads TGCAGTGCCCGAGCGGGGGCGAATGAGCAGTTCTTC.

This clonotype was observed at least ten times. CDR3: CASRQYQETQYF. CDR3 DNA sequence: TGTGCCAGCAGACAGTACCAAGAGACCCAGTACTTC. V gene TRBV2 combines with J gene TRBJ2-5; no firm D call. The CDR3 consists of 12 residues. The V gene's germline CDR1 is SNHLY and CDR2 FYNNEI. Between the trimmed V and J ends, which lost 6 bases and 0 bases, there was a span of 5 bases.

The chain uses TRBV4-2 and TRBJ1-1; a possible D gene is TRBD1 (6 bases). This CDR3 has 14 residues. From germline, CDR1 is LGHNA and CDR2 YNFKEQ. The V and J ends lost 0 bases and 10 bases respectively, with 15 bases between them. The CDR3 sequence is CASSQDGEGEGAFF. CDR3 sequence (DNA): TGTGCCAGCAGCCAAGATGGGGAGGGGGAAGGAGCTTTCTTT.

The chain couples TRBV20-1 to TRBJ2-3; D is perhaps TRBD1 (6 bases). The CDR3 runs to 15 residues. V dropped 3 bases and J dropped 6 bases, with 19 bases sitting between them. CDR1 and CDR2 (germline): DFQATT, SNEGSKA (reference sequence). For the CDR3, the DNA is TGCAGTGCTAGGGACCCCCGTGGGGGCGACGATACGCAGTATTTT. Translation gives CSARDPRGGDDTQYF.

This clonotype was detected only a few times. CDR3 sequence: CASSRQFLFYGYTF. As DNA, the CDR3 is TGTGCCAGTAGCAGACAGTTCCTCTTCTATGGCTACACCTTC. The rearrangement uses TRBV19 and TRBJ1-2; D is possibly TRBD1 (5 bases). This CDR3 comprises 14 residues. In germline, CDR1 is LNHDA, CDR2 SQIVND (reference sequence). Trimming cost V 6 bases and J 4 bases, with 15 bases left between them.

This clonotype was picked up a small number of times. The genes are TRBV20-1 and TRBJ1-2, with 9 bases fitting TRBD1. CDR1 and CDR2 from the germline V gene are DFQATT and SNEGSKA (reference sequence). The CDR3 is 13 amino acids. After removal of 7 bases from V and 8 bases from J, the junction contained 11 bases not matched to a gene. Here the CDR3 reads CSGPGQGEAGYTF. DNA for the CDR3: TGCAGTGGTCCGGGACAGGGTGAAGCGGGCTACACCTTC.

This clonotype came up a few times. The V gene is TRBV20-1, the J gene TRBJ1-6; D remains ambiguous. V lost 6 bases and J lost 7, with 16 bases in between. Germline CDR1 DFQATT, CDR2 SNEGSKA (reference sequence). The CDR3 contains 14 residues. The CDR3 DNA sequence: TGCAGTGCGAGGCACTCCGGGGAGAATTCACCCCTCCACTTT. Residues: CSARHSGENSPLHF.

This clonotype was counted at least ten times. CDR3: CASSLSAAGNTIYF. The DNA of the CDR3 is TGTGCCAGCAGCTTATCAGCTGCTGGAAACACCATATATTTT. The chain combines TRBV7-6 with TRBJ1-3; D gene uncertain. The CDR3 is 14 amino acids. Deletions cut 2 bases from V and 2 bases from J, with 7 bases between. Per the germline V gene, CDR1 is SGHVS and CDR2 is FNYEAQ.

This chain uses TRBV9 with TRBJ2-5; the D gene is possibly TRBD2 (6 bases). The CDR3 is 14 residues long. The germline V and J ends were trimmed by 2 bases and 7 bases, with 15 bases remaining between them. CDR1 SGDLS and CDR2 YYNGEE come from the germline V gene. The CDR3 region has the DNA TGTGCCAGCAGCGTTAGCGGTCCGCCTGGGACCCAGTACTTC. Amino acids: CASSVSGPPGTQYF. Looking up the rest from reference TRBV9 and TRBJ2-5 gives the full variable domain: DSGVTQTPKHLITATGQRVTLRCSPRSGDLSVYWYQQSLDQGLQFLIQYYNGEERAKGNILERFSAQQFPDLHSELNLSSLELGDSALYFCASSVSGPPGTQYFGPGTRLLVL.

There are a few counts of this clonotype. The chain joins TRBV7-3 to TRBJ1-1; D remains ambiguous. Trimming pared 5 bases from V and 5 bases from J, leaving 21 bases between. From germline, CDR1 is SGHTA and CDR2 FQGTGA. The CDR3 runs to 16 residues. CDR3 in amino acids: CASSGLGDACGTEAFF. In DNA form, the CDR3 reads TGTGCCAGCAGCGGCCTGGGTGACGCCTGTGGAACTGAAGCTTTCTTT.

The chain uses TRBV5-6 and TRBJ1-5; possibly TRBD1 for D (5 bases). Trimming stripped 0 bases from V and 9 bases from J, with 22 bases between. The CDR3 has 17 amino acids. The V gene's germline CDR1 is SGHDT and CDR2 YYEEEE. The CDR3 sequence is CASSLARIRGPRRPQHF. The CDR3 DNA sequence: TGTGCCAGCAGCTTGGCCAGGATTCGGGGCCCGAGGAGGCCCCAGCATTTT.

The chain couples TRBV6-1 to TRBJ1-6; D uncertain. Germline V lookup: CDR1 MNHNS, CDR2 SASEGT. Trimming took 2 bases from V and 0 from J, leaving 8 bases between them. The CDR3 runs to 16 residues. For the CDR3, the DNA is TGTGCCAGCAGTGAACGGGGATCCTCCTATAATTCACCCCTCCACTTT. It is translated as CASSERGSSYNSPLHF.

This clonotype has a count of ten or more. This sequence joins TRBV7-2 and TRBJ1-1, with D uncertain. This CDR3 region has 15 residues. CDR1 and CDR2 (germline): SGHTA, FQGNSA. V was clipped by 4 bases and J by 6 bases, with 18 bases between them. CDR3 nucleotides: TGTGCCAGCAGCTACTCCCAGGTCAGGAGAGCTGAAGCTTTCTTT. This sequence encodes CASSYSQVRRAEAFF.

The chain couples TRBV20-1 to TRBJ2-1; possibly TRBD2 for D (6 bases). The CDR3 loop spans 12 amino acids. Germline values: CDR1 DFQATT, CDR2 SNEGSKA (reference sequence). V dropped 3 bases and J dropped 12 bases, with 15 bases sitting between them. The CDR3 DNA sequence: TGCAGTGCTAGGTTGGGCGGGGATGGGCAGTTCTTC. It yields the protein CSARLGGDGQFF.

The V call is TRBV6-4, the J call TRBJ2-2; perhaps TRBD1 as D (6 bases). The germline V gene encodes CDR1 MRHNA and CDR2 SNTAGT. Trimming took 7 bases from V and 0 from J, leaving 12 bases between them. This CDR3 spans 15 amino acids. CDR3 in DNA: TGTGCCAGCAAAGAGACAGGAGCGAACACCGGGGAGCTGTTTTTT. This encodes CASKETGANTGELFF.

This clonotype turned up a few times. J is TRBJ2-3 and V is TRBV7-2; 9 bases line up with TRBD2. The CDR3 loop spans 17 amino acids. J gave up 1 base and V 2 bases, and 7 bases lay outside the gene matches. Germline lookup yields CDR1 SGHTA and CDR2 FQGNSA. In nucleotides, the CDR3 is TGTGCCAGCAGCTTACTGGTGCGGGGGGGCCGCACAGATACGCAGTATTTT. This sequence encodes CASSLLVRGGRTDTQYF.

The J gene is TRBJ2-1, the V gene TRBV5-1; D is uncertain. Trimming took off 4 bases at V and 6 bases at J, with 8 bases between the two ends. The germline CDR1 and CDR2 sequences are SGHRS and YFSETQ. The CDR3 spans 12 residues. DNA of the CDR3: TGCGCCAGCAGCGTGCGAGGCAATGAGCAGTTCTTC. This sequence encodes CASSVRGNEQFF. The entire variable domain, with the rest obtained from reference TRBV5-1 and TRBJ2-1, is as follows: KAGVTQTPRYLIKTRGQQVTLSCSPISGHRSVSWYQQTPGQGLQFLFEYFSETQRNKGNFPGRFSGRQFSNSRSEMNVSTLELGDSALYLCASSVRGNEQFFGPGTRLTVL.

There are a few counts of this clonotype. The rearrangement joins TRBV7-8 to TRBJ1-6; maybe TRBD1 (5 bases). The germline V gene has CDR1 SGHVS and CDR2 FQNEAQ. Trimming cost V 6 bases and J 7 bases, with 13 bases left between them. CDR3 length: 14 amino acids. CDR3 sequence reads: CASRQLTENSPLHF. The CDR3 region has the DNA TGTGCCAGCAGGCAACTGACAGAGAATTCACCCCTCCACTTT.

This clonotype was seen repeatedly, ten times or more. The CDR3 loop is CASSLLLETQYF. Here the CDR3 DNA reads TGTGCCAGCAGCTTACTTCTAGAGACCCAGTACTTC. The chain carries TRBV7-2 and TRBJ2-5; no definite D call. The CDR3 contains 12 residues. The germline gives CDR1 SGHTA, CDR2 FQGNSA. Trimming cost V 2 bases and J 4 bases, with 5 bases left between them.

In this sample, this clonotype turned up a few times. V usage is TRBV10-2 and J usage is TRBJ1-5, with D uncertain. V was shortened by 3 bases and J by 0 bases, with 9 bases between the two germline ends. Germline V lookup: CDR1 WSHSY, CDR2 SAAADI. The CDR3 spans 15 residues. CDR3 DNA: TGCGCCAGCAGTGAACGGAGTTATAGCAATCAGCCCCAGCATTTT. As protein: CASSERSYSNQPQHF.